This T cell receptor beta chain was sequenced in a study of cytomegalovirus exposure and HLA in healthy donors. Worth noting for this clone: The antigen remains unidentified.

Overall study results and limits: An ancestry cluster, one associated with Asian ancestry, reportedly showed fewer N-insertions than the 666-donor mean in a later analysis.

PCR amplification relied on 60 Vbeta primers (plus 13 Jbeta primers). The protocol was immunoSEQ multiplex PCR, while the TCRdb copy is restricted to in-frame clones and leaves out a portion. The table includes about 98,000 clones, roughly two thirds detected once. From germline, CDR1 is LNHDA and CDR2 SQIVND (reference sequence). Germline trimming cut 5 bases from V and 12 bases from J; bases unmatched to any gene: 10. The CDR3 has 13 amino acids. V and J are TRBV19 and TRBJ2-3; 8 bases are shared with TRBD2. This TCR was sampled from a man aged 45-65 years in good health and CMV-seronegative. The sequenced material came from PBMCs. As DNA, the CDR3 is TGTGCCAGTAGTTCCCGCGGACTAGCAATCCAGTATTTT. Translation: CASSSRGLAIQYF.